These 25 T cell receptor beta chains came from one sample sequenced in a study of T-cell memory formation after mild COVID-19. MiXCR was run by TCRdb on the 5' RACE reads, yielding one entry per CDR3 protein. The profile shows approximately 110,000 distinct CDR3 sequences, roughly 20% of them singletons. Input material: PBMCs or a T cell subset sorted from them (not recorded which). The receptors come from a man younger than 35 who had mild COVID-19 (a few samples of this study predate the infection). Cell type and time point are not known.

This clonotype turned up a few times. V and J are TRBV24-1 and TRBJ1-5; TRBD1 matches at 9 bases. CDR3 length: 14 residues. Germline assignment: CDR1 KGHDR and CDR2 SFDVKD. Losses at the gene ends were 9 bases for V and 6 bases for J; bases not matched to a gene: 8. CDR3 region: CATRPNRGRQPQHF. The CDR3 DNA sequence: TGTGCCACCCGCCCTAACAGGGGGCGTCAGCCCCAGCATTTT.

This chain uses TRBV7-2 with TRBJ2-3; D unclear. The germline gives CDR1 SGHTA, CDR2 FQGNSA. The CDR3 is 13 amino acids. V was trimmed by 4 bases and J by 4 bases, leaving 9 bases between them. The CDR3 coding sequence is TGTGCCAGCAGCTCTCAGAAACCAGATACGCAGTATTTT. The encoded protein is CASSSQKPDTQYF.

This clonotype was seen only a few times. This chain joins TRBV12-3 or TRBV12-4 and TRBJ1-5; D is ambiguous. The V end was cut by 6 bases, the J end by 7 bases, with 10 bases between. This CDR3 comprises 12 residues. The CDR3 DNA sequence: TGTGCCAGCAGGAAGGGTAACCAGCCCCAGCATTTT. It encodes CASRKGNQPQHF.

A few counts support this clonotype. The chain links TRBV21-1 to TRBJ2-7; the DNA was not used to check the table's D call, TRBD2. TRBV21-1 represents a pseudogene. This CDR3 spans 16 amino acids. This CDR3 reads CASSKVTGASLDEQYF. CDR3 nucleotide sequence: TGTGCCAGCAGCAAAGTAACAGGGGCCTCCCTAGACGAGCAGTACTTC.

Only a few counts were recorded for this clonotype. The chain joins TRBV6-5 to TRBJ1-5; tentatively, D is TRBD1 (5 bases). This CDR3 has 13 residues. Germline CDR1 reads MNHEY; CDR2 reads SVGAGI. Between the trimmed V and J ends, which lost 9 bases and 1 base, there was a span of 10 bases. CDR3 DNA: TGTGCCAGTGCTCAGGGAAGCAATCAGCCCCAGCATTTT. Translated, it gives CASAQGSNQPQHF.

This clonotype was detected a few times. The DNA is omitted, as the CDR3 cannot be located on it reliably, and the CDR3 follows TCRdb's listing. V and J are TRBV12-3 or TRBV12-4 and TRBJ2-7; no DNA check was done on the table's D call, TRBD1. The CDR3 sequence runs 14 residues, both termini included. The CDR3 here is CASSFGPGGYEQYF.

This clonotype was seen only a few times. DNA for the CDR3: TGCAGTGCTAGAGTGGCGGACCTTAGCAATCAGCCCCAGCATTTT. It specifies CSARVADLSNQPQHF. The genes are TRBV20-1 and TRBJ1-5, with D unresolved. Germline assignment: CDR1 DFQATT and CDR2 SNEGSKA (reference sequence). Trimming shortened V by 1 base and J by 0 bases, and 10 bases separated the two germline ends. This CDR3 contains 15 residues.

This clonotype was seen more than once but under ten times. The chain employs TRBV6-1 and TRBJ2-5, with 15 positions matching TRBD2. Germline V gives CDR1 MNHNS, CDR2 SASEGT. The CDR3 has 16 amino acids. V lost 6 bases and J lost 5; bases outside the gene matches: 7. DNA of the CDR3: TGTGCCAGCAGGGGACTAGCGGGGGGCCGGTGGGAGACCCAGTACTTC. This sequence encodes CASRGLAGGRWETQYF.

V is TRBV7-9 and J is TRBJ2-3; weak D call: TRBD2 (6 bases). V was cut by 5 bases and J by 0 bases, with 18 bases left in between. Looked up from germline, CDR1 is SEHNR and CDR2 is FQNEAQ (reference sequence). This CDR3 region has 17 residues. The DNA for the CDR3 is TGTGCCAGCAGCCCCCCCCCGGAGGGGATGAGCACAGATACGCAGTATTTT. It translates to CASSPPPEGMSTDTQYF. The complete variable domain, with remaining parts taken from reference TRBV7-9 and TRBJ2-3, reads DTGVSQNPRHKITKRGQNVTFRCDPISEHNRLYWYRQTLGQGPEFLTYFQNEAQLEKSRLLSDRFSAERPKGSFSTLEIQRTEQGDSAMYLCASSPPPEGMSTDTQYFGPGTRLTVL.

The V call is TRBV4-3, the J call TRBJ2-6; D unclear. V shed 0 bases and J shed 0 bases, with 9 bases lying between them. The CDR3 consists of 17 residues. Germline loops: CDR1 LGHNA, CDR2 YSLEER. The CDR3, as DNA: TGCGCCAGCAGCCAAGATTCGGGTAGCTCTGGGGCCAACGTCCTGACTTTC. Amino acids: CASSQDSGSSGANVLTF.

In DNA, the CDR3 is TGTGCCAGCAGCTCGGGGCCCATTCGGAACACTGAAGCTTTCTTT. Translated, it gives CASSSGPIRNTEAFF. The V call is TRBV7-2, the J call TRBJ1-1, with D possibly TRBD1 on 5 matching bases. Germline V gives CDR1 SGHTA, CDR2 FQGNSA. The CDR3 consists of 15 residues. Trimming cost V 4 bases and J 1 base, with 13 bases left between them.

V usage is TRBV5-4 and J usage is TRBJ2-3; TRBD2 aligns across 10 bases. CDR1 is SGHNT, CDR2 YYREEE, per germline (reference sequence). V gave up 5 bases and J gave up 0 bases; unmatched junction bases: 3. This CDR3 is built from 15 residues. As DNA, the CDR3 is TGTGCCAGCAGAATGACTAGCGGGAGCACAGATACGCAGTATTTT. Amino acid sequence: CASRMTSGSTDTQYF.

The V call is TRBV4-3, the J call TRBJ2-1; D is ambiguous. V lost 4 bases, J lost 7 bases, and 14 bases lay in between. CDR1 and CDR2 (germline): LGHNA, YSLEER. CDR3 size: 14 residues. The CDR3 is CASSPFRSGNEQFF. The CDR3 nucleotides are TGCGCCAGCAGCCCATTCCGAAGTGGAAATGAGCAGTTCTTC.

In this sample, this clonotype is large (0.1 to 1%). V is TRBV6-4 and J is TRBJ2-6; 8 bases align to TRBD1. V was pared by 0 bases and J by 2 bases, with 0 bases of the junction left unmatched. The CDR3 is 16 residues long. CDR1 is MRHNA, CDR2 SNTAGT, per germline. The CDR3 protein is CASSDSTGAGANVLTF. CDR3 nucleotide sequence: TGTGCCAGCAGTGACTCGACAGGGGCTGGGGCCAACGTCCTGACTTTC.

The chain combines TRBV20-1 with TRBJ2-7; the D gene is possibly TRBD2 (6 bases). The CDR3 spans 14 residues. The ends were cut back, 5 bases at V and 2 bases at J, with 16 bases in the middle. The germline V gene has CDR1 DFQATT and CDR2 SNEGSKA (reference sequence). The CDR3 here is CSAPWGVPTYEQYF. As DNA, the CDR3 is TGCAGTGCTCCTTGGGGGGTCCCCACCTACGAGCAGTACTTC.

This clonotype occurred a few times. The chain has TRBV7-9 and TRBJ2-1, with 7 bases fitting TRBD2. The CDR3 is made up of 16 amino acids. Germline CDR1 SEHNR, CDR2 FQNEAQ (reference sequence). V lost 0 bases to trimming and J lost 7 bases; unmatched junction nucleotides: 9. The CDR3 is CASSLAPGLLLNEQFF. In nucleotides, the CDR3 is TGTGCCAGCAGCTTAGCCCCGGGACTACTTCTTAATGAGCAGTTCTTC.

On this clonotype: A much more abundant neighbour one base away suggests this may be a read error. The chain combines TRBV7-9 with TRBJ2-1, with 9 positions matching TRBD2. Germline V gene data show CDR1 as SEHNR and CDR2 as FQNEAQ (reference sequence). This CDR3 spans 15 amino acids. CDR3 residues: CSSSVTSGTTNEQFF. The CDR3 nucleotides are TGTTCCAGCAGCGTGACTAGCGGAACAACCAATGAGCAGTTCTTC.

This clonotype was detected only a few times. CDR3 protein: CASSLGPSNTGELFF. The CDR3 nucleotides read TGTGCCAGCAGCCTAGGCCCCTCGAACACCGGGGAGCTGTTTTTT. The chain employs TRBV7-9 and TRBJ2-2, with D unresolved. Germline V gene lookup returns CDR1 SEHNR and CDR2 FQNEAQ (reference sequence). The germline V and J ends were trimmed by 5 bases and 0 bases, with 10 bases remaining between them. The CDR3 runs 15 residues.

This clonotype was counted only a few times. J is TRBJ1-5 and V is TRBV3-1; no definite D call. Germline CDR1 reads LGHDT; CDR2 reads YNNKEL (reference sequence). The CDR3 has 15 amino acids. Trimming removed 0 bases from V and 7 bases from J, with 13 bases in between. CDR3 sequence reads: CASSQDGLRGQPQHF. DNA of the CDR3: TGTGCCAGCAGCCAAGATGGACTGCGAGGGCAGCCCCAGCATTTT.

This clonotype has a handful of counts. V gene TRBV7-9 combines with J gene TRBJ2-7, with D unresolved. V lost 3 bases, J lost 3 bases, and 6 bases lay in between. In germline, CDR1 is SEHNR, CDR2 FQNEAQ (reference sequence). The CDR3 length is 12 residues. CDR3 amino acids: CASSLENYEQYF. The CDR3, as DNA: TGTGCCAGCAGCTTGGAAAACTACGAGCAGTACTTC.

The sample holds a few counts of this clonotype. This chain's CDR3 is CASSIGSPRETQYF. CDR3 nucleotides: TGTGCCAGTAGTATAGGGTCTCCTCGCGAGACCCAGTACTTC. This sequence joins TRBV19 and TRBJ2-5; D not resolved. Looked up from germline, CDR1 is LNHDA and CDR2 is SQIVND (reference sequence). The CDR3 totals 14 residues. V dropped 1 base and J dropped 5 bases, with 11 bases sitting between them.

The chain joins TRBV7-6 to TRBJ2-1; possibly TRBD2 for D (6 bases). The germline V and J ends were trimmed by 6 bases and 7 bases, with 16 bases remaining between them. Per germline, CDR1 SGHVS and CDR2 FNYEAQ. The CDR3 runs to 14 residues. The CDR3 DNA reads TGTGCCAGCAGTTCAACTAGCTCTGGGAATGAGCAGTTCTTC. Translated, it gives CASSSTSSGNEQFF. Full variable domain (missing parts from reference TRBV7-6 and TRBJ2-1): GAGVSQSPRYKVTKRGQDVALRCDPISGHVSLYWYRQALGQGPEFLTYFNYEAQQDKSGLPNDRFSAERPEGSISTLTIQRTEQRDSAMYRCASSSTSSGNEQFFGPGTRLTVL.

The chain has TRBV4-3 and TRBJ1-1, with no clear D. The germline V gene has CDR1 LGHNA and CDR2 YSLEER. The length of the CDR3 is 17 residues. V was pared by 0 bases and J by 2 bases, with 16 bases between. CDR3 nucleotides: TGCGCCAGCAGCCAAGAAAACCTTCAATCCACAAACACTGAAGCTTTCTTT. Translation: CASSQENLQSTNTEAFF.

This clonotype was detected a few times. The chain is built from TRBV5-4 and TRBJ1-1, with 8 nucleotides matching TRBD1. This CDR3 spans 15 amino acids. In germline, CDR1 is SGHNT, CDR2 YYREEE (reference sequence). The junction had 8 bases not matched to a gene; V was cut back by 6 bases and J by 1 base. CDR3 DNA: TGTGCCAGCACCGCTCGGGACAGGCAGAACACTGAAGCTTTCTTT. Translating gives CASTARDRQNTEAFF.

This chain connects TRBV6-2 or TRBV6-3 to TRBJ2-7; tentative D call: TRBD2 (6 bases). CDR1 and CDR2 (germline): MNHEY, SVGEGT. The length of the CDR3 is 13 residues. V was clipped by 5 bases and J by 3 bases, with 11 bases between them. In DNA, the CDR3 is TGTGCCAGCAGTAGGGCGGGGAGCTACGAGCAGTACGTC. Translating it yields CASSRAGSYEQYV.